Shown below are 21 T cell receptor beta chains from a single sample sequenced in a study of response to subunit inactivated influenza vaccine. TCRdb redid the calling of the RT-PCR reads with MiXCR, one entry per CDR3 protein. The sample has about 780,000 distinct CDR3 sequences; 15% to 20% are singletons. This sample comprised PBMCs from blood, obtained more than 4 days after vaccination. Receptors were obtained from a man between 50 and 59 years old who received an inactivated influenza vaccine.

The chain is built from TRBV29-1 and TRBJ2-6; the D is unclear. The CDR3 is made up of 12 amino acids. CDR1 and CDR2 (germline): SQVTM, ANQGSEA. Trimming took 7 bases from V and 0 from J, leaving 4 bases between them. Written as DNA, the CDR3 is TGCAGCGGGGTCTCTGGGGCCAACGTCCTGACTTTC. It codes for CSGVSGANVLTF.

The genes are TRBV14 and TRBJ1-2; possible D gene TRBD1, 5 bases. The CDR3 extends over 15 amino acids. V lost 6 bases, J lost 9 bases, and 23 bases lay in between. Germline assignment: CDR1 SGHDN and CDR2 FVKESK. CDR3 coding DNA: TGTGCCAGCAGACTCGGGGGTAGGATAATTTGGAGCTACACCTTC. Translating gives CASRLGGRIIWSYTF.

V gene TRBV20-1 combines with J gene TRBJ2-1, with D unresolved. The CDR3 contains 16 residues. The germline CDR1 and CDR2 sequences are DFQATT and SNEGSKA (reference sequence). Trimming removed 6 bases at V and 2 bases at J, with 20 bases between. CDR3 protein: CSAYLVAPIPYNEQFF. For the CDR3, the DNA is TGCAGTGCCTATTTAGTAGCTCCAATTCCCTACAATGAGCAGTTCTTC.

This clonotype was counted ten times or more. The CDR3 protein is CASSLGPLPPTGELFF. DNA of the CDR3: TGTGCCAGCAGCTTAGGTCCCCTTCCCCCAACCGGGGAGCTGTTTTTT. The V call is TRBV7-9, the J call TRBJ2-2; no definite D call. The CDR3 consists of 16 residues. The V end was cut by 1 base, the J end by 5 bases, with 14 bases between. The germline V gene has CDR1 SEHNR and CDR2 FQNEAQ (reference sequence).

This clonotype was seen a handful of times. CDR3 sequence (DNA): TGTGCCAGCAGCCACATCCAGGGACAGACCTTCTATGGCTACACCTTC. Protein product: CASSHIQGQTFYGYTF. This sequence joins TRBV7-8 and TRBJ1-2, with 7 bases lining up with TRBD1. Germline V gene sequence: CDR1 SGHVS, CDR2 FQNEAQ. Losses at the gene ends were 5 bases for V and 4 bases for J; bases not matched to a gene: 13. The CDR3 consists of 16 residues.

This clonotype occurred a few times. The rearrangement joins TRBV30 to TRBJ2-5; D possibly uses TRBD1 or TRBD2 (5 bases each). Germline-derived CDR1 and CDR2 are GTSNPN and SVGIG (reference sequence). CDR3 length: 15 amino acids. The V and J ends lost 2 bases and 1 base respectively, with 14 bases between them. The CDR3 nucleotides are TGTGCCTGGAGTCCGCTACACGGGACCCAAGAGACCCAGTACTTC. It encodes CAWSPLHGTQETQYF.

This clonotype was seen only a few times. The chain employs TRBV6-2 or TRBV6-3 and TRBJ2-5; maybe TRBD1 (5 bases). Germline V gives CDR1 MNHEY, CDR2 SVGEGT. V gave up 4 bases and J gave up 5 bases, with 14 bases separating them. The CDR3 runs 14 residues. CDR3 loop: CASSSQASRETQYF. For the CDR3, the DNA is TGTGCCAGCAGTTCACAGGCATCCCGGGAGACCCAGTACTTC.

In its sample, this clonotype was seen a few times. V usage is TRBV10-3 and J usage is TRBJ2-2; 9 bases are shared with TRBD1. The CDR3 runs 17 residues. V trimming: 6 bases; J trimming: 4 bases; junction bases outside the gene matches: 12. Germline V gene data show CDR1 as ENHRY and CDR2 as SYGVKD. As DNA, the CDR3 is TGTGCCATCAGCGGTAATGCGGGACAGGGCGGCACCGGGGAGCTGTTTTTT. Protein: CAISGNAGQGGTGELFF.

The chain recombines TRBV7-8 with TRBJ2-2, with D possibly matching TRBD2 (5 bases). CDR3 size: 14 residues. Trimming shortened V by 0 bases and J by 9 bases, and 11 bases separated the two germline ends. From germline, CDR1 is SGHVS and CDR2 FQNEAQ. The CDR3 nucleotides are TGTGCCAGCAGCTTAGCGGGGAGAGGGTGGGAGCTGTTTTTT. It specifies CASSLAGRGWELFF.

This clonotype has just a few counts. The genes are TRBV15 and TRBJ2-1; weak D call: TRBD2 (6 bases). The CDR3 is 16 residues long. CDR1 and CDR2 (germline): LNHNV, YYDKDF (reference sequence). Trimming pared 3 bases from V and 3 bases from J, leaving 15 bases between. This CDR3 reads CATSRGLALHYNEQFF. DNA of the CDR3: TGTGCCACCAGCAGGGGGCTAGCGCTTCACTACAATGAGCAGTTCTTC.

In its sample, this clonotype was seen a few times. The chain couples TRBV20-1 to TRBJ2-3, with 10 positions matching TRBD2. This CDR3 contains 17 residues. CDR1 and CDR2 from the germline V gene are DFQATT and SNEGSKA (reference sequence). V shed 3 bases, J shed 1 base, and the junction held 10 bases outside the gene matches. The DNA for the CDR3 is TGCAGTGCTAGGGCCCCGGGTAGCGGGGGGCGCACAGATACGCAGTATTTT. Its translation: CSARAPGSGGRTDTQYF.

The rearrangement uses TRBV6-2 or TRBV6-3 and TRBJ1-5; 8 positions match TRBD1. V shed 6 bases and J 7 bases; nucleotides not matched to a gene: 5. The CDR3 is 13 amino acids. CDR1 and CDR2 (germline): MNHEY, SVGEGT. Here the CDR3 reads CASSGTGPQPQHF. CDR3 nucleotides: TGTGCCAGCAGCGGGACAGGACCACAGCCCCAGCATTTT.

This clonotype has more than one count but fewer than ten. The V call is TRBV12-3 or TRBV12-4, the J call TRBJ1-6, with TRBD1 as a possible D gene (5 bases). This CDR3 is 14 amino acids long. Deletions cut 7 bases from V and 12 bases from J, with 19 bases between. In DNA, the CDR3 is TGTGCCAGCAATAGGGGATTTTCCCTAGGACCCCTCCACTTT. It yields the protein CASNRGFSLGPLHF.

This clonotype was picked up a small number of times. In DNA form, the CDR3 reads TGCGCCAGCAGCCAAGAGAGGGGGCATTGGGAGACCCAGTACTTC. This encodes CASSQERGHWETQYF. V is TRBV4-3 and J is TRBJ2-5, with TRBD1 matching over 7 bases. CDR1 LGHNA and CDR2 YSLEER come from the germline V gene. V lost 0 bases, J lost 5 bases, and 6 bases stayed unmatched. This CDR3 region has 15 residues.

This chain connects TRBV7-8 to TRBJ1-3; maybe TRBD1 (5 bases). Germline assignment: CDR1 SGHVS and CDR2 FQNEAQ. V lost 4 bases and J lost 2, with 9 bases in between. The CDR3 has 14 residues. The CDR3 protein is CASSSTVPGNTIYF. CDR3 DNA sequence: TGTGCCAGCAGCTCGACAGTACCTGGAAACACCATATATTTT.

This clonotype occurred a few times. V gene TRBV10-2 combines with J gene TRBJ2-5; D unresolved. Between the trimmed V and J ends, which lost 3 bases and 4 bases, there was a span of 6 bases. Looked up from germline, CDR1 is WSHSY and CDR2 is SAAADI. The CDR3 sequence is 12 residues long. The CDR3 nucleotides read TGCGCCAGCAGTGACTTGGGAGAGACCCAGTACTTC. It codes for CASSDLGETQYF.

The CDR3 loop reads CASRFHTGQDQQYF. The CDR3 DNA is TGCGCCAGCAGATTCCATACGGGACAGGACCAGCAGTACTTC. V usage is TRBV5-1 and J usage is TRBJ2-7, with TRBD1 matching over 8 bases. Germline assignment: CDR1 SGHRS and CDR2 YFSETQ. The CDR3 runs 14 residues. After removal of 5 bases from V and 8 bases from J, the junction contained 12 bases not matched to a gene.

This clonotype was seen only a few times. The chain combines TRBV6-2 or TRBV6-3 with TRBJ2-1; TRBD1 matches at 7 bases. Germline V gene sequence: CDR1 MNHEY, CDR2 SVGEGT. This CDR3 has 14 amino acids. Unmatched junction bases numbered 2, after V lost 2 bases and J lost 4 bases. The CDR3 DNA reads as TGTGCCAGCAGTTACGGGGGACAGTACAATGAGCAGTTCTTC. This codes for CASSYGGQYNEQFF.

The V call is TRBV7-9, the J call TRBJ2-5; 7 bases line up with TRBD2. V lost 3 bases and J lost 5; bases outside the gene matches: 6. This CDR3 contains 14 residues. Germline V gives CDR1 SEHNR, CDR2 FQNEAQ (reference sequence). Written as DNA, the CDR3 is TGTGCCAGCAGCTTGGGGGGGGTTTCGGAGACCCAGTACTTC. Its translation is CASSLGGVSETQYF.

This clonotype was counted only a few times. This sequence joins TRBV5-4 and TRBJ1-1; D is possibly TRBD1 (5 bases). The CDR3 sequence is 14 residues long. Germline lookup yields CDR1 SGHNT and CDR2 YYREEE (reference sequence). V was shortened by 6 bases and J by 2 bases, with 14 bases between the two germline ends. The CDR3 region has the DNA TGTGCCAGCAATAGACAGCTCTCTAACACTGAAGCTTTCTTT. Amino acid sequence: CASNRQLSNTEAFF.

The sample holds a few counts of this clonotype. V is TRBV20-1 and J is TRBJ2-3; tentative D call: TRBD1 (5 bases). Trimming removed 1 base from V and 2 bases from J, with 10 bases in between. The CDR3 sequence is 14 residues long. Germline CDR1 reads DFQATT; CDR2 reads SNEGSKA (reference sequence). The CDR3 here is CSARGFRATDTQYF. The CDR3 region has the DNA TGCAGTGCTAGAGGGTTCAGGGCCACAGATACGCAGTATTTT.